These 9 T cell receptor beta chains originate from one sample sequenced in a study of human T cells and chemical hapten exposure. Total RNA was isolated from whole blood that had not been fractionated. Each CDR3 protein is one row after TCRdb ran MiXCR on the 5' RACE reads. Of about 140,000 distinct CDR3 sequences listed, about 4.3% are singletons. These TCRs come from a female donor in good health.

This clonotype was found many times. The gene calls are TRBV25-1 and TRBJ2-3, with a weak D call TRBD1 (6 bases). The V and J ends lost 3 bases and 2 bases respectively, with 12 bases between them. CDR3 length: 15 residues. Per germline, CDR1 MGHDK and CDR2 SYGVNS. The CDR3 reads CASSEGAAHTDTQYF. The CDR3 DNA reads TGTGCCAGCAGTGAGGGGGCGGCCCACACAGATACGCAGTATTTT.

This clonotype was recorded many times. The rearrangement uses TRBV20-1 and TRBJ2-1, with D perhaps matching TRBD1 (6 bases). CDR1 DFQATT and CDR2 SNEGSKA come from the germline V gene (reference sequence). The V end was cut by 3 bases, the J end by 0 bases, with 12 bases between. CDR3 length: 15 residues. The CDR3, as DNA: TGCAGTGCTAGTGAAACAGGGAGCTCCTACAATGAGCAGTTCTTC. Translated, it gives CSASETGSSYNEQFF.

This clonotype was seen repeatedly, ten times or more. The genes are TRBV28 and TRBJ2-3; TRBD1 might be the D (6 bases). CDR1 and CDR2 (germline): MDHEN, SYDVKM. The CDR3 is 16 residues long. V was trimmed by 5 bases and J by 0 bases, leaving 15 bases between them. CDR3 nucleotide sequence: TGTGCCAGCAGTCTACAGGGAAATCCTAGCACAGATACGCAGTATTTT. Translation: CASSLQGNPSTDTQYF.

This clonotype was observed at least ten times. J is TRBJ2-7 and V is TRBV10-3; D remains ambiguous. The germline CDR1 and CDR2 sequences are ENHRY and SYGVKD. CDR3 length equals 15 residues. Trimming removed 1 base at V and 2 bases at J, with 12 bases between. CDR3 sequence: CAISEYLAATYEQYF. The DNA of the CDR3 is TGTGCCATCAGTGAGTATCTGGCGGCGACCTACGAGCAGTACTTC.

In this sample, this clonotype turned up many times. The gene calls are TRBV27 and TRBJ1-6; TRBD1 might be the D (6 bases). The V and J ends lost 6 bases and 4 bases respectively, with 16 bases between them. The CDR3 is 16 residues long. The germline V gene has CDR1 MNHEY and CDR2 SMNVEV (reference sequence). The CDR3 region is CASRLDRTTYNSPLHF. The DNA of the CDR3 is TGTGCCAGCAGGTTAGACAGGACCACTTATAATTCACCCCTCCACTTT.

This clonotype was detected many times. The V gene is TRBV6-6, the J gene TRBJ2-7; D is undetermined. CDR3 length: 13 residues. The germline V and J ends were trimmed by 2 bases and 2 bases, with 7 bases remaining between them. CDR1 is MNHNY and CDR2 is SVGAGI in the germline V gene (reference sequence). CDR3 protein: CASSYDRAYEQYF. CDR3 DNA: TGTGCCAGCAGTTACGACCGAGCCTACGAGCAGTACTTC.

This clonotype was seen ten or more times. The chain uses TRBV20-1 and TRBJ2-3; 8 bases are shared with TRBD2. After removal of 3 bases from V and 9 bases from J, the junction contained 8 bases not matched to a gene. The CDR3 runs 13 residues. Germline-derived CDR1 and CDR2 are DFQATT and SNEGSKA (reference sequence). CDR3 in amino acids: CSASAGGPQTQYF. Written as DNA, the CDR3 is TGCAGTGCTAGCGCGGGGGGTCCACAAACGCAGTATTTT.

This clonotype was counted ten times or more. The rearrangement joins TRBV5-1 to TRBJ2-1; 9 bases map to TRBD1. This CDR3 has 16 residues. Trimming at V came to 4 bases and at J to 6 bases, leaving 11 bases not matched to a gene. The germline gives CDR1 SGHRS, CDR2 YFSETQ. For the CDR3, the DNA is TGCGCCAGCAGCCCCGGGACAGGGCTCACCGGCAATGAGCAGTTCTTC. Encoded protein: CASSPGTGLTGNEQFF.

This clonotype showed up just a few times. J is TRBJ1-4 and V is TRBV7-9, with no clear D. Trimming removed 5 bases from V and 7 bases from J, with 5 bases in between. The CDR3 totals 11 residues. The V gene's germline CDR1 is SEHNR and CDR2 FQNEAQ (reference sequence). CDR3 in amino acids: CASSPGEKLFF. DNA for the CDR3: TGTGCCAGCAGCCCCGGTGAAAAACTGTTTTTT.